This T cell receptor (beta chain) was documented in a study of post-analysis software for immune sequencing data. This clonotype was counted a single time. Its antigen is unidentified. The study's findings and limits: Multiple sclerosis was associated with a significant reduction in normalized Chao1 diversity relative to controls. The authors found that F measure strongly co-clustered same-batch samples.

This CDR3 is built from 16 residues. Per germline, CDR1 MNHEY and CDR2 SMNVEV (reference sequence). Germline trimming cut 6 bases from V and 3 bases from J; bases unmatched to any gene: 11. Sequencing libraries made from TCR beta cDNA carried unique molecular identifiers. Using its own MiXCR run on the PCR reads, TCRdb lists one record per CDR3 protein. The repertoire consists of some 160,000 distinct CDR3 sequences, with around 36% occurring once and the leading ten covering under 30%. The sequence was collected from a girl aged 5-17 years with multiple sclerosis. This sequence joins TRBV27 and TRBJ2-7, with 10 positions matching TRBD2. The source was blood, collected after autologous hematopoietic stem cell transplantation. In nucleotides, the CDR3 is TGTGCCAGCAGACGGGGGGCTAGCGGGAGTTTCTACGAGCAGTACTTC. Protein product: CASRRGASGSFYEQYF.